One TCR beta chain is described in this entry. Its antigen is undetermined. These data are taken from a study of lymphopenia after photon versus proton radiotherapy. Overall study results and limits: Post-nadir TCR diversity decline inversely tracked overall survival among those who died. Proton therapy kept repertoires fairly stable, unlike photons, which gained effector/memory cells. Oligoclonal CD8+ Temra expansion after nadir drove photon patients' diversity drop.

Trimming left V 1 base short and J 2 bases short, with 12 bases between. This CDR3 has 16 amino acids. Per germline, CDR1 LGHNA and CDR2 YNFKEQ. Generated by immunoSEQ multiplex PCR, the TCRdb table keeps only in-frame clones and is missing some. Of about 70,000 clones in the sample, around 90% are singletons; the top ten hold about 2.2%. The sequencing used peripheral blood, collected from a patient treated with photon-based radiotherapy. The J gene is TRBJ1-5, the V gene TRBV4-2; D is possibly TRBD1 (6 bases). This TCR derives from a woman aged 40 to 50 with cholangiocarcinoma. CDR3 protein: CASSQGPAGGNQPQHF. The DNA of the CDR3 is TGTGCCAGCAGCCAAGGCCCCGCAGGGGGCAATCAGCCCCAGCATTTT.